What follows are 30 T cell receptor beta chains derived from one specimen sequenced in a study of CD8+ T cells in alopecia areata (dated by TCRdb to 2017 to 2018). The treatment or condition label for this specimen denotes: oral pan-JAK inhibitor, 5-10 mg twice daily. The receptor library was made with the immunoSEQ multiplex PCR assay. RNA was extracted from all samples and reverse transcribed into cDNA, which served as template for TCR sequencing. TCRdb retrieved this table from immuneACCESS and kept in-frame rearrangements only. Not all clones are present; in checked studies, unresolved V genes account for under half, and no reason is known for the remainder. The table for this sample lists tens of thousands of clones; about half of them were counted only once. The top ten constitute approximately 20% of the sample. The sequencing here drew on CD8+ T cells sorted from blood, taken at approximately week 36, from a patient treated with tofacitinib. These receptors were taken from a human donor with alopecia areata.

The CDR3 nucleotides are TGTGCCAGCAGCGTAGATGGAGCGGGAGGTCAGTTTGAGCAGTTCTTC. Protein sequence: CASSVDGAGGQFEQFF. The V call is TRBV9, the J call TRBJ2-1; 9 nucleotides align to TRBD2. This CDR3 has 16 residues. V lost 0 bases to trimming and J lost 9 bases; unmatched junction nucleotides: 10. The germline CDR1 and CDR2 sequences are SGDLS and YYNGEE.

The V call is TRBV27, the J call TRBJ2-3; 12 nucleotides match TRBD2. This CDR3 is built from 17 residues. J was trimmed by 0 bases and V by 6 bases; bases with no gene match: 7. Germline V gene lookup returns CDR1 MNHEY and CDR2 SMNVEV (reference sequence). CDR3 loop: CASRLRLAGVSTDTQYF. The CDR3 DNA reads as TGTGCCAGCAGACTTAGACTAGCGGGAGTTAGCACAGATACGCAGTATTTT.

The chain uses TRBV7-9 and TRBJ2-7; TRBD1 matches at 8 bases. Per the germline V gene, CDR1 is SEHNR and CDR2 is FQNEAQ (reference sequence). With V trimmed by 5 bases and J by 2 bases, 11 bases remained unmatched. This CDR3 region has 16 residues. The CDR3 sequence: CASSVETGAKAYEQYF. The DNA for the CDR3 is TGTGCCAGCAGCGTGGAGACAGGGGCGAAGGCCTACGAGCAGTACTTC.

V usage is TRBV4-1 and J usage is TRBJ1-1; D is unresolved. CDR3 size: 12 residues. CDR1 and CDR2 from the germline V gene are MGHRA and YSYEKL. Trimming took off 0 bases at V and 5 bases at J, with 4 bases between the two ends. The CDR3 protein is CASSQDRTEAFF. CDR3 bases: TGCGCCAGCAGCCAAGATAGAACTGAAGCTTTCTTT.

The J gene is TRBJ2-1, the V gene TRBV12-5; no definite D call. CDR1 and CDR2 from the germline V gene are LGHNT and FRNRAP. The CDR3 has 13 residues. V lost 3 bases, J lost 4 bases, and 7 bases lay in between. This CDR3 is CASGFSPYNEQFF. In DNA form, the CDR3 reads TGTGCTAGTGGTTTCTCCCCATACAATGAGCAGTTCTTC. The complete variable domain, with remaining parts taken from reference TRBV12-5 and TRBJ2-1, reads DARVTQTPRHKVTEMGQEVTMRCQPILGHNTVFWYRQTMMQGLELLAYFRNRAPLDDSGMPKDRFSAEMPDATLATLKIQPSEPRDSAVYFCASGFSPYNEQFFGPGTRLTVL.

The chain combines TRBV2 with TRBJ2-3; D call uncertain. V was clipped by 4 bases and J by 0 bases, with 11 bases between them. This CDR3 comprises 15 residues. The germline CDR1 and CDR2 sequences are SNHLY and FYNNEI. CDR3 nucleotide sequence: TGTGCCAGCAGTGTGTGGCGAACGAGCACAGATACGCAGTATTTT. This gives the protein CASSVWRTSTDTQYF.

This clone was seen a few times. The rearrangement links TRBV28 to TRBJ2-7; 7 bases are shared with TRBD1. CDR1 MDHEN and CDR2 SYDVKM come from the germline V gene. V lost 4 bases and J lost 2; bases outside the gene matches: 2. The CDR3 loop spans 13 amino acids. The CDR3 sequence is CASSYRGAYEQYF. The DNA of the CDR3 is TGTGCCAGCAGTTACAGGGGTGCCTACGAGCAGTACTTC.

This clone was observed a few times. The V call is TRBV25-1, the J call TRBJ2-5; D uncertain. This CDR3 has 11 residues. CDR1 and CDR2 (germline): MGHDK, SYGVNS. Trimming took 6 bases from V and 1 from J, leaving 3 bases between them. The CDR3 nucleotides read TGTGCCAGCAGACGCCAAGAGACCCAGTACTTC. This translates into CASRRQETQYF. The whole variable domain, remainder taken from reference TRBV25-1 and TRBJ2-5, is EADIYQTPRYLVIGTGKKITLECSQTMGHDKMYWYQQDPGMELHLIHYSYGVNSTEKGDLSSESTVSRIRTEHFPLTLESARPSHTSQYLCASRRQETQYFGPGTRLLVL.

The V gene is TRBV5-6, the J gene TRBJ2-5; 7 bases align to TRBD1. V was clipped by 4 bases and J by 2 bases; unmatched bases: 5. There are 14 residues in the CDR3. Germline-derived CDR1 and CDR2 are SGHDT and YYEEEE. The CDR3 region is CASSMGTAQETQYF. The CDR3 bases are TGTGCCAGCAGCATGGGGACAGCGCAAGAGACCCAGTACTTC.

The sample holds many counts of this clone. V gene TRBV4-1 combines with J gene TRBJ2-7; D is unclear. V gave up 1 base and J gave up 3 bases, with 10 bases separating them. Germline values: CDR1 MGHRA, CDR2 YSYEKL. The CDR3 contains 14 residues. The CDR3 bases are TGCGCCAGCAGCCAAGTACCGGGCAACTACGAGCAGTACTTC. It translates to CASSQVPGNYEQYF.

A few counts support this clone. Different DNA sequences within this sample yield the same CDR3. The rearrangement links TRBV29-1 to TRBJ2-7; D gene unclear. V was clipped by 3 bases and J by 3 bases, with 3 bases between them. Germline assignment: CDR1 SQVTM and CDR2 ANQGSEA. The CDR3 totals 10 residues. The CDR3 spells CSVEDYEQYF. CDR3 DNA: TGCAGCGTTGAGGACTACGAGCAGTACTTC.

This clone was seen a handful of times. The chain couples TRBV27 to TRBJ2-5; unclear D gene. The length of the CDR3 is 12 residues. Germline V CDR1 and CDR2: MNHEY, SMNVEV (reference sequence). The V end lost 4 bases, the J end lost 5 bases, and 8 bases lay between the germline ends. The CDR3 coding sequence is TGTGCCAGCAGTTCAACCCGGGAGACCCAGTACTTC. Protein: CASSSTRETQYF.

With respect to this clone: The junction does not match germline at one end; this may be a read error. The genes are TRBV18 and TRBJ2-4, with TRBD2 matching 9 bases. Per the germline V gene, CDR1 is KGHSH and CDR2 is LQKENI. The CDR3 totals 16 residues. The CDR3 loop reads CASSLGLAYHKSIQYF. DNA of the CDR3: TGTGCCAGCTCATTAGGACTAGCGTACCACAAAAGCATTCAGTACTTC.

The V and J genes are TRBV4-3 and TRBJ2-1; 11 bases align to TRBD2. The junction had 7 bases not matched to a gene; V was cut back by 0 bases and J by 6 bases. CDR1 LGHNA and CDR2 YSLEER come from the germline V gene. CDR3 length: 17 residues. The CDR3 here is CASSQDVTSGSGNEQFF. In nucleotides, the CDR3 is TGCGCCAGCAGCCAAGACGTCACTAGCGGGAGTGGCAATGAGCAGTTCTTC.

The rearrangement joins TRBV28 to TRBJ1-5; D is possibly TRBD1 (5 bases). The CDR3 totals 13 residues. Germline V gives CDR1 MDHEN, CDR2 SYDVKM. The ends were cut back, 5 bases at V and 4 bases at J, with 9 bases in the middle. The DNA of the CDR3 is TGTGCCAGCAGTCAGGGAACAAATCAGCCCCAGCATTTT. It codes for CASSQGTNQPQHF.

The sample holds a few counts of this clone. CDR3 DNA: TGTGCCTGGGGTAACTACGAGCAGTACTTC. Translation: CAWGNYEQYF. The gene calls are TRBV30 and TRBJ2-7; no clear D. V lost 5 bases and J 3 bases, leaving 5 bases between the germline ends. In germline, CDR1 is GTSNPN, CDR2 SVGIG (reference sequence). The CDR3 totals 10 residues.

The J gene is TRBJ2-5, the V gene TRBV11-3; D is unclear. The DNA end lines up better with TRBJ2-7; the J call may be wrong. Per the germline V gene, CDR1 is SGHNT and CDR2 is YENEEA. The length of the CDR3 is 14 residues. This CDR3 reads CASSLSPSSYEQYF. The CDR3 coding sequence is TGTGCCAGCAGCTTGTCCCCTAGCTCCTACGAGCAGTACTTC.

This clone was counted only a few times. V gene TRBV7-9 combines with J gene TRBJ2-7; D gene unclear. Germline values: CDR1 SEHNR, CDR2 FQNEAQ (reference sequence). V lost 5 bases, J lost 7 bases, and 12 bases lay in between. The CDR3 spans 12 residues. DNA for the CDR3: TGTGCCAGCAGCCCGGGTGTCGTGGAGCAGTACTTC. Encoded protein: CASSPGVVEQYF.

V is TRBV28 and J is TRBJ2-5; D ambiguous. Germline V gene lookup returns CDR1 MDHEN and CDR2 SYDVKM. Trimming stripped 5 bases from V and 2 bases from J, with 15 bases between. The CDR3 length is 15 residues. The chain's CDR3 is CASSPPTEPQETQYF. The CDR3 DNA reads TGTGCCAGCAGTCCCCCGACTGAACCGCAAGAGACCCAGTACTTC.

The CDR3 DNA reads as TGTGCCAGCAGCTTGTCTAGCGGGGGGTACGAGCAGTACTTC. Its translation: CASSLSSGGYEQYF. The chain links TRBV7-2 to TRBJ2-7; 11 nucleotides line up with TRBD2. Per germline, CDR1 SGHTA and CDR2 FQGNSA. V lost 3 bases and J lost 4; bases outside the gene matches: 2. CDR3 size: 14 residues.

J is TRBJ2-7 and V is TRBV25-1, with D maybe TRBD2 (5 bases). The V end was cut by 4 bases, the J end by 1 base, with 14 bases between. Germline V lookup: CDR1 MGHDK, CDR2 SYGVNS. The CDR3 extends over 15 amino acids. The DNA for the CDR3 is TGTGCCAGCAGTGGCCGCGACGGCGGGTCCTACGAGCAGTACTTC. Translation gives CASSGRDGGSYEQYF.

This clone turned up a few times. The chain has TRBV9 and TRBJ2-5, with 7 bases aligning to TRBD1. This CDR3 is built from 14 residues. Germline CDR1 is SGDLS and CDR2 is YYNGEE. The ends lost 3 bases at V and 5 bases at J; junction bases unmatched: 7. Here the CDR3 reads CASSEGTTGETQYF. The CDR3 region has the DNA TGTGCCAGCAGCGAGGGGACGACAGGGGAGACCCAGTACTTC.

This chain uses TRBV4-1 with TRBJ1-5; D unresolved. In germline, CDR1 is MGHRA, CDR2 YSYEKL. Trimming shortened V by 2 bases and J by 6 bases, and 11 bases separated the two germline ends. This CDR3 is 14 amino acids long. The CDR3 reads CASSQNLASQPQHF. The CDR3 DNA sequence: TGCGCCAGCAGCCAAAACCTGGCAAGTCAGCCCCAGCATTTT.

This clone has only a few counts. This chain uses TRBV30 with TRBJ2-1; TRBD2 is a possible D gene (6 bases). Germline V CDR1 and CDR2: GTSNPN, SVGIG (reference sequence). Trimming removed 4 bases from V and 4 bases from J, with 14 bases in between. The CDR3 is made up of 14 amino acids. CDR3 loop: CAWTAGTGYNEQFF. The CDR3 nucleotides read TGTGCCTGGACCGCCGGGACTGGGTACAATGAGCAGTTCTTC.

The chain uses TRBV7-9 and TRBJ2-5; 9 nucleotides line up with TRBD2. J lost 5 bases, V lost 3 bases, and 4 bases had no gene match. CDR1 SEHNR and CDR2 FQNEAQ come from the germline V gene (reference sequence). The CDR3 is made up of 14 amino acids. CDR3 sequence: CASSLTSGEETQYF. CDR3 bases: TGTGCCAGCAGCTTGACTAGCGGAGAGGAGACCCAGTACTTC.

The rearrangement joins TRBV30 to TRBJ2-2, with D possibly being TRBD1 (6 bases). Trimming shortened V by 7 bases and J by 3 bases, and 12 bases separated the two germline ends. Germline V gene lookup returns CDR1 GTSNPN and CDR2 SVGIG (reference sequence). This CDR3 has 13 amino acids. This CDR3 is CASPGVHTGELFF. The CDR3 bases are TGTGCCTCACCAGGGGTTCACACCGGGGAGCTGTTTTTT.

The J gene is TRBJ2-5, the V gene TRBV28; 12 nucleotides agree with TRBD2. Looked up from germline, CDR1 is MDHEN and CDR2 is SYDVKM. The length of the CDR3 is 16 residues. The V and J ends lost 2 bases and 2 bases, in that order; junction bases with no gene match: 3. In DNA form, the CDR3 reads TGTGCCAGCAGTTTACGAGGGACTAGCGGGCAAGAGACCCAGTACTTC. This translates into CASSLRGTSGQETQYF.

The rearrangement uses TRBV28 and TRBJ2-7, with TRBD1 matching 7 bases. The V gene's germline CDR1 is MDHEN and CDR2 SYDVKM. Losses at the gene ends were 8 bases for V and 5 bases for J; bases not matched to a gene: 12. The CDR3 is made up of 14 amino acids. The CDR3 DNA reads TGTGCCAGCGCCCCAGGGGGAGAAACCCACGAGCAGTACTTC. It codes for CASAPGGETHEQYF. Complete variable domain (other parts from reference TRBV28 and TRBJ2-7): DVKVTQSSRYLVKRTGEKVFLECVQDMDHENMFWYRQDPGLGLRLIYFSYDVKMKEKGDIPEGYSVSREKKERFSLILESASTNQTSMYLCASAPGGETHEQYFGPGTRLTVT.

V gene TRBV6-5 combines with J gene TRBJ2-5; 9 nucleotides align to TRBD2. CDR3 length: 14 amino acids. Germline V gene sequence: CDR1 MNHEY, CDR2 SVGAGI. The ends lost 6 bases at V and 7 bases at J; junction bases unmatched: 9. The CDR3 reads CASSIAGEVGTQYF. CDR3 in DNA: TGTGCCAGCAGCATAGCGGGAGAGGTGGGGACCCAGTACTTC.

This clone was counted between two and nine times. V gene TRBV29-1 combines with J gene TRBJ2-5; D not resolved. V lost 4 bases, J lost 5 bases, and 29 bases lay in between. Germline V gene sequence: CDR1 SQVTM, CDR2 ANQGSEA. The CDR3 is 18 residues long. The CDR3 is CSVGVEDRRGPARETQYF. The CDR3 DNA is TGCAGCGTTGGGGTCGAGGACCGCCGCGGACCGGCGAGGGAGACCCAGTACTTC.